This paragraph reports one TCR beta chain. The data belong to a study of blood T cell repertoires in COVID-19. Study context: COVID-19 samples, acute and convalescent, were from the United States, Italy and Spain. The cDNA or gDNA used as material had been derived from T cells, B-cell-depleted T cells, or PBMCs.

In the source study's methods: Estimates of nucleated cell counts were drawn from the amplification of reference gene primers. The table came from immunoSEQ multiplex PCR; TCRdb's copy has only in-frame clones and leaves some out. That table supplies the V and J calls and clone size; D and trimming were determined from the DNA. Of about 280,000 clones detected, roughly 85% appear once; the ten largest clones hold 5.1%. The trim removed 7 bases at V and 1 base at J, leaving 10 bases unmatched. This CDR3 region has 16 residues. Germline V CDR1 and CDR2: MDHEN, SYDVKM. The clonotype originates from a man aged 50 or older with active or convalescent COVID-19. What was sequenced was peripheral blood. The rearrangement uses TRBV28 and TRBJ2-3; the match to TRBD2 covers 8 bases. In DNA form, the CDR3 reads TGTGCCAGCATTGGTAGCGGGATAATGGGCACAGATACGCAGTATTTT. Amino acid sequence: CASIGSGIMGTDTQYF.